This T cell receptor (beta chain) was observed in a study of response to subunit inactivated influenza vaccine (dated by TCRdb to 2017 to 2018). About the investigation overall: The study used deep quantitative T cell receptor repertoire profiling to track responses to a trivalent subunit inactivated influenza vaccine. General findings and caveats noted by the study authors: The authors proposed that each seasonal influenza vaccination may bring in only a limited number of new T cells.

CDR1 is given as SGHRS and CDR2 as YFSETQ, both from the germline V gene. The CDR3 goes from the cysteine to the phenylalanine over 16 residues. The sequence is cut down to CDR3 DNA, 48 bases in frame from base 1. Ends trimmed: V by 0 bases, J by 0 bases; bases unmatched to a gene: 4. Libraries were constructed by RT-PCR. Data came from an Illumina HiSeq 2500. TCRdb reworked the public reads: Q25 trimming with fastp, MiXCR clone assembly, productive beta chains retained. Rows are unified per CDR3 protein, each entry keeping the most common DNA and genes. Recorded for this sample are hundreds of thousands of distinct CDR3 sequences; about a sixth of them occurred a single time. Around a tenth of the sample comes from the top ten. This clonotype has a handful of counts. Its antigen is currently not known. The sample holds no much larger clone one base away, and base qualities are not on file.

This receptor was obtained from a man aged 50-59 years who received an inactivated influenza vaccine. Donor details come from another sample of the same person, matched by shared clones. Recombination linked TRBV5-1 to TRBJ2-7; 9 bases in between match TRBD2. This specimen consisted of PBMCs from blood, obtained 12 days after vaccination. The encoded CDR3 is CASSLEASGASYEQYF. Here is the DNA: TGCGCCAGCAGCTTGGAGGCTAGCGGGGCCTCCTACGAGCAGTACTTC.